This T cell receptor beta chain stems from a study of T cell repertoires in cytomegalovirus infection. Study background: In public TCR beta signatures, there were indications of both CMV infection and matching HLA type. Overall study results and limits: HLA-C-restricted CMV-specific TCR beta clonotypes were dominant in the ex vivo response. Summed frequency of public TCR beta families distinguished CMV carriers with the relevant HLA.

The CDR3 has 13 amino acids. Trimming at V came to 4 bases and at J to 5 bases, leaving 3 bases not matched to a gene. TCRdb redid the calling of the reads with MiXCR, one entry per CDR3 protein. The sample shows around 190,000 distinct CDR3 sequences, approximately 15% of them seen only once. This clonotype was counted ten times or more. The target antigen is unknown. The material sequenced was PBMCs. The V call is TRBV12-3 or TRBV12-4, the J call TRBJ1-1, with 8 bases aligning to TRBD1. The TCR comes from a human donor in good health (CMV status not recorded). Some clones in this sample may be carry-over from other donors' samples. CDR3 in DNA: TGTGCCAGCAGTTCAGGGGGCCGGACTGAAGCTTTCTTT. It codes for CASSSGGRTEAFF.